What follows is one TCR beta chain and its context. Its antigen is not known. This entry comes from a study of cytomegalovirus exposure and HLA in healthy donors. Notes on the study in general: When the data were analyzed later, several of the most significant clusters appeared to be linked to common viral pathogens. The study flagged roughly 150 TCR beta chains as cytomegalovirus-associated.

Trimming took off 5 bases at V and 6 bases at J, with 16 bases between the two ends. CDR1 and CDR2 from the germline V gene are WNHNN and SYGVQD (reference sequence). The CDR3 spans 14 residues. PCR used 60 Vbeta primers and 13 Jbeta primers. Data came from immunoSEQ multiplex PCR; TCRdb stores just in-frame clones and leaves some out. The listing contains 140,000 to 150,000 clones. The origin of this receptor is a male donor in good health and CMV-seronegative. The sequenced sample consisted of PBMCs. The chain uses TRBV10-1 and TRBJ1-1; possibly TRBD1 for D (6 bases). CDR3: CASSPELQGSEAFF. In DNA, the CDR3 is TGCGCCAGCAGTCCCGAATTACAGGGCTCTGAAGCTTTCTTT.